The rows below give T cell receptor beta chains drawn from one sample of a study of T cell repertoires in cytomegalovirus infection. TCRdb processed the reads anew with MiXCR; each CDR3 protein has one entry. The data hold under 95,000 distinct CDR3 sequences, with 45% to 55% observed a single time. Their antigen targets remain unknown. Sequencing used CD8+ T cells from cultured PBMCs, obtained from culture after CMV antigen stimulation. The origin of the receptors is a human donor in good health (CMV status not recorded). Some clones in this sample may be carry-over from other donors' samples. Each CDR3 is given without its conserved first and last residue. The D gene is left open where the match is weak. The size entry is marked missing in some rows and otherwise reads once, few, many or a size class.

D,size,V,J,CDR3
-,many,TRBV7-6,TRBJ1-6,ASSLETFNSPLH
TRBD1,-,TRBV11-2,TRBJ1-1,ASSSSPGQGARGTEAF
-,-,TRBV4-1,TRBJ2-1,ASSQVQGVKDEQF
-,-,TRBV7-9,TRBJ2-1,ASSLRILANEQF
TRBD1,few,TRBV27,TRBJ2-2,ASSLSTGGSGELF
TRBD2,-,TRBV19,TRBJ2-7,ASSIIGGELDEQY
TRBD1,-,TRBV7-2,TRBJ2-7,ASSLAWDSSYEQY
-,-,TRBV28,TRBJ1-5,ASSPMGSGSNQPQH
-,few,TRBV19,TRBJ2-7,ASSSARGHEQY
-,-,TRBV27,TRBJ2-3,ASSPLGMNTQY
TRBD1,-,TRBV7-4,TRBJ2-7,ASSLPGQGLYEQY
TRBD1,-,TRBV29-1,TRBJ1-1,SVVTGEGTEAF
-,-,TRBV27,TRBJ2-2,ASSPGARNTGELF
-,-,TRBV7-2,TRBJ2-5,ASSFDYQETQY
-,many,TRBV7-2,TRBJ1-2,ASSLGVLYGYT
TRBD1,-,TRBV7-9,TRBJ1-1,ASRGNRGRGTEAF
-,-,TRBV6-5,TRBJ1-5,ASSYSAANSNQPQH
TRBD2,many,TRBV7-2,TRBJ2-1,ASSPLAGFYNEQF
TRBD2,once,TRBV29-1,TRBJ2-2,SVVLSGSGTGELF
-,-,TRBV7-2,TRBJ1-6,ASSLPEGLNSPLH
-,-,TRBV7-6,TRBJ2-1,ASRQLAVSSYNEQF
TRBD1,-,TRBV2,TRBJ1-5,ASSEGQGSNQPQH
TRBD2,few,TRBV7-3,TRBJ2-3,ASSLAGGRGDTQY
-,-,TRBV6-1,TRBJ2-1,AGDGRGGNEQF
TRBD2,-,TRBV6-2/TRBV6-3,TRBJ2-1,ASSYSRTSVPPGYNEQF
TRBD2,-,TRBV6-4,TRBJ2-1,ASSRSGSRNEQF
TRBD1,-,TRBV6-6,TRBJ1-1,ASSYGQGGTEAF
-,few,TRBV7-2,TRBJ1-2,ASSYPAGGDGYT